These T cell receptor beta chains were read from a single sample in a study of shared clonotypes between healthy human individuals. Method: immunoSEQ multiplex PCR; TCRdb's copy keeps in-frame clones and lacks some. The sample includes 500,000 to 550,000 clones, 90% to 96% seen only once; the top ten take around 0.067%. Sequenced material: naive CD4+ T cells sorted from blood. These receptors were taken from a young woman in good health. Both conserved end residues are part of each CDR3. D genes are given only for firm matches. Size tells how often a clone was seen (once, few, many) or the class of an expanded clone, and some rows leave it out.

V gene	J gene	clone size	D gene	CDR3 protein	CDR3 DNA
TRBV19	TRBJ1-1	-	TRBD1	CASSGDRGNTEAFF	TGTGCCAGTAGTGGGGACAGGGGAAACACTGAAGCTTTCTTT
TRBV5-4	TRBJ1-2	-	-	CASSLDVANGYTF	TGTGCCAGCAGCTTGGACGTCGCGAATGGCTACACCTTC
TRBV5-6	TRBJ2-7	-	-	CASSLGYEQYF	TGTGCCAGCAGCTTGGGGTACGAGCAGTACTTC
TRBV28	TRBJ2-1	-	-	CATKWGFSYNEQFF	TGTGCCACCAAGTGGGGGTTCTCCTACAATGAGCAGTTCTTC
TRBV5-1	TRBJ1-1	-	-	CASSFGDVNTEAFF	TGCGCCAGCAGCTTCGGGGATGTGAACACTGAAGCTTTCTTT
TRBV7-2	TRBJ2-1	-	TRBD2	CASSLVGTSGNNEQFF	TGTGCCAGCAGCTTAGTTGGGACTAGCGGGAACAATGAGCAGTTCTTC
TRBV4-1	TRBJ2-7	-	TRBD2	CASSHIAGGPYEQYF	TGCGCCAGCAGCCACATAGCGGGAGGGCCGTACGAGCAGTACTTC
TRBV28	TRBJ2-7	once	TRBD2	CASRHHGGSGYEQYF	TGTGCCAGCAGGCACCACGGGGGGTCCGGATACGAGCAGTACTTC
TRBV7-2	TRBJ2-7	-	TRBD2	CASSLGGTSLKYHEQYF	TGTGCCAGCAGCTTAGGGGGGACTAGCCTCAAGTACCACGAGCAGTACTTC
TRBV6-6	TRBJ1-5	-	TRBD1	CASSSGTGVQPQHF	TGTGCCAGCAGCTCCGGGACAGGGGTTCAGCCCCAGCATTTT
TRBV6-6	TRBJ2-1	once	-	CASSSSGRGKNEQFF	TGTGCCAGCAGTTCCTCGGGACGCGGTAAGAATGAGCAGTTCTTC
TRBV4-1	TRBJ2-1	-	TRBD2	CASSQDLFGTSYNEQFF	TGCGCCAGCAGCCAAGATCTTTTCGGGACTAGCTACAATGAGCAGTTCTTC
TRBV20-1	TRBJ1-2	-	TRBD1	CRGTGDGYTF	TGCAGAGGGACAGGGGATGGCTACACCTTC
TRBV7-6	TRBJ2-1	-	-	CASSPRRPPVDGEQFF	TGTGCCAGCAGCCCACGTAGGCCTCCGGTGGATGGTGAGCAGTTCTTC
TRBV14	TRBJ2-4	-	-	CASSPISVGNIQYF	TGTGCCAGCAGCCCCATTTCGGTGGGAAACATTCAGTACTTC
TRBV14	TRBJ2-2	-	-	CASSQDRVVTGELFF	TGTGCCAGCAGCCAAGACAGGGTCGTCACCGGGGAGCTGTTTTTT
TRBV7-2	TRBJ2-1	-	TRBD2	CASSPVAAGSHEQFF	TGTGCCAGCAGCCCCGTAGCAGCGGGAAGTCATGAGCAGTTCTTC
TRBV7-9	TRBJ2-1	-	-	CASNTGTENEQFF	TGTGCCAGCAACACCGGGACGGAGAATGAGCAGTTCTTC
TRBV11-3	TRBJ2-1	-	TRBD2	CASSLGTSGGNEQFF	TGTGCCAGCAGCTTAGGGACTAGCGGGGGGAATGAGCAGTTCTTC
TRBV5-1	TRBJ2-1	-	-	CASSLAQGGLNEQFF	TGCGCCAGCAGCTTGGCGCAGGGGGGATTAAATGAGCAGTTCTTC
TRBV28	TRBJ2-4	-	TRBD1	CASKRQGGNIQYF	TGTGCCAGCAAAAGACAGGGTGGAAACATTCAGTACTTC
TRBV5-1	TRBJ2-7	-	TRBD1	CASSLRPGQVGEQYF	TGCGCCAGCAGCTTAAGACCGGGACAGGTTGGCGAGCAGTACTTC